This TCR beta chain emerged from a study of blood T cells in healthy people across ages (dated by TCRdb to about 2015). Some background on the complete study: In model experiments, template switching captured about one uniquely barcoded TCR beta cDNA molecule for every two T cells. To avoid experimental bias, donors of different ages were randomly spread across the sequencing lanes. The donors were split into four age groups: young (average around 15 years), middle-aged (roughly 39), aged (more than 60) and long-lived (approximately 80). Using deep sequencing normalized with unique cDNA molecular identifiers, the study measured how TCR beta repertoire diversity changes with age. Using the same blood draw, the study looked at two additional independent replicas of 1 million unique cDNA reads for two donors, one aged 18 to 30 and the other aged 80 or older.

The 39 donors, aged 6 to 90 years, were systemically healthy Caucasian individuals from Russia. About 10 milliliters of peripheral blood were collected from each donor into EDTA-treated Vacutainer tubes. Ficoll-Paque density-gradient centrifugation was used to isolate PBMCs, with at least 6.5 million per sample. Total RNA was extracted from PBMCs with Trizol reagent, with at least 6 micrograms obtained per sample. For every donor, flow cytometry on a PBMC aliquot measured the percentage of naive CD45RAhigh/CD27high T cells. Overall study results and their limits: Estimates of total diversity based on one million sequenced T cells were regarded as lower bounds and as underestimates. Observed TCR beta diversity correlated strongly with the percentage of naive T cells measured by flow cytometry. Observed TCR beta diversity per million T cells fell roughly linearly with age, and a significant reduction was already apparent by age about 38. Because donor CMV infection status was unknown, age-related changes in expanded clonotypes were potentially confounded. Compared with the aged group, the long-lived group had more naive CD4+ T cells, fewer expanded clones and increased TCR diversity, a pattern suggesting age selection. Because profiling used bulk unsorted PBMCs, naive and antigen-experienced compartments could not be compared conclusively.

Comments on this clonotype: What this receptor recognizes is not known. No much larger clonotype is one base removed from it; base qualities were not supplied.

From a lookup of the germline V gene, CDR1 and CDR2 are SGHTS and YDEGEE. Trimming leaves V shorter by 4 bases and J shorter by 1 base, with the junction holding 8 bases beyond the gene matches. Inclusive of the bounding cysteine and phenylalanine, the CDR3 is 15 residues long. Only the CDR3 part of the read is kept: 45 bases, read in frame from the first base. Preparation of the library involved 5' RACE. TCRdb lists the instrument as Illumina HiSeq 2500. A second roughly 7 to 12 cycle PCR used a sample-barcoded 5' primer and a J-beta primer mix. A template-switch 5' adaptor carrying 12 random nucleotides introduced a unique molecular identifier onto each TCR beta cDNA molecule. Each sample yielded at least 2.5 million CDR3-containing paired-end reads. All of the RNA was converted into first-strand cDNA using the Mint cDNA synthesis kit, with a TRBC-specific oligonucleotide serving as the primer. All cDNA was treated with uracil-DNA glycosylase and then went through a first 18-cycle PCR with the universal primers M1SS and BC2_uni_R. The source study handled its data this way. Normalization of each sample was performed by random selection of 1 million high-quality reads, each carrying a distinct molecular identifier. Instead of being binned into consensus sequences, reads that shared molecular identifiers were thrown out. CDR3 identification, clonotype clustering and error correction used MiTCR with a Q25 quality threshold and the strictest error-elimination algorithm. Lower-bound total TCR beta diversity was estimated with a nonparametric unseen species model using Euler transformation. TCRdb cleaned the public reads at Q25 with fastp, built clones with MiXCR and kept in-frame beta chains. A single entry per CDR3 protein holds the most common genes and DNA from its merged rows. Here the V and J calls rest on TCRdb's processing, not on the authors' analysis. Present in this sample are over 1,300,000 distinct CDR3 sequences, approximately 59% of which were seen just once. The ten largest make up over 6.5% of the sample.

This receptor chain uses TRBV5-8 and TRBJ2-7, and TRBD1 aligns with 7 junction nucleotides. Source material: blood. This receptor was identified in a man younger than 30 in good health. CDR3 region: CASSRGRDSSYEQYF. The DNA is TGTGCCAGCAGCCGCGGCCGGGACAGTTCCTACGAGCAGTACTTC.